Each of the 26 T cell receptor beta chains below was sequenced from the same sample in a study of blood T cells in healthy people across ages. A second roughly 7 to 11 cycle PCR used barcoded and J-beta primers. TCRdb reprocessed the 5' RACE reads with MiXCR, giving one entry per CDR3 protein. The sample yields about 1.8 million distinct CDR3 sequences, roughly 52% seen once. Sequenced sample: blood. Receptor source: a woman aged 40 to 55 in good health.

This sequence joins TRBV29-1 and TRBJ2-4; no reliable D call. The CDR3 runs to 11 residues. Germline V CDR1 and CDR2: SQVTM, ANQGSEA. V lost 7 bases to trimming and J lost 13 bases, with 17 bases between them. Written as DNA, the CDR3 is TGCAGCGAGTCCGGTGCCTCTGAGCAGTACTTC. It specifies CSESGASEQYF. The whole variable domain, filled in from reference TRBV29-1 and TRBJ2-4, reads SAVISQKPSRDICQRGTSLTIQCQVDSQVTMMFWYRQQPGQSLTLIATANQGSEATYESGFVIDKFPISRPNLTFSTLTVSNMSPEDSSIYLCSESGASEQYFGAGTRLSVL.

The chain carries TRBV7-9 and TRBJ1-4; 10 bases match TRBD1. The CDR3 is 15 amino acids. Germline V gives CDR1 SEHNR, CDR2 FQNEAQ (reference sequence). With V trimmed by 0 bases and J by 7 bases, 2 bases remained unmatched. Here the CDR3 DNA reads TGTGCCAGCAGCTTAGCCCGGACAGGGGGTGAAAAACTGTTTTTT. It translates to CASSLARTGGEKLFF. The full variable domain, in which reference TRBV7-9 and TRBJ1-4 provide the parts outside the CDR3, is DTGVSQNPRHKITKRGQNVTFRCDPISEHNRLYWYRQTLGQGPEFLTYFQNEAQLEKSRLLSDRFSAERPKGSFSTLEIQRTEQGDSAMYLCASSLARTGGEKLFFGSGTQLSVL.

This chain joins TRBV4-3 and TRBJ1-6; D is unresolved. CDR1 LGHNA and CDR2 YSLEER come from the germline V gene. Trimming pared 0 bases from V and 12 bases from J, leaving 9 bases between. This CDR3 region has 13 residues. The CDR3 sequence is CASSQDVAQPLHF. In nucleotides, the CDR3 is TGCGCCAGCAGCCAAGATGTTGCCCAACCCCTCCACTTT.

Regarding this clonotype: The junction departs from germline at one end; a sequencing error may be responsible. The chain employs TRBV25-1 and TRBJ2-3; 8 nucleotides line up with TRBD2. The CDR3 contains 18 residues. Germline V CDR1 and CDR2: MGHDK, SYGVNS. The chain's CDR3 is CASSKYAGGLKATDTQYF. The CDR3, as DNA: TGTGCCAGCAGTAAATACGCGGGGGGACTTAAGGCCACTGATACGCAGTATTTT.

This chain links TRBV6-2 or TRBV6-3 with TRBJ2-7; 9 bases are a match to TRBD2. V trimming: 4 bases; J trimming: 3 bases; junction bases outside the gene matches: 10. The CDR3 is 16 residues long. The germline gives CDR1 MNHEY, CDR2 SVGEGT. This CDR3 is CASSLAPASGVYEQYF. Here the CDR3 DNA reads TGTGCCAGCAGTTTAGCCCCAGCTAGCGGGGTCTACGAGCAGTACTTC.

The rearrangement uses TRBV4-3 and TRBJ2-4; possibly TRBD1 or TRBD2 for D (5 bases each). The closer fit of TRBJ2-7 to the DNA end suggests the J call may be wrong. CDR3 size: 16 residues. The germline gives CDR1 LGHNA, CDR2 YSLEER. The CDR3 region is CASSRDRGREAHEQYF. The CDR3 DNA reads as TGCGCCAGCAGCCGAGATCGGGGACGGGAAGCCCACGAGCAGTACTTC.

This clonotype was counted a single time. The V gene is TRBV25-1, the J gene TRBJ1-2; 11 bases fit TRBD1. The CDR3 is made up of 14 amino acids. Germline V gene data show CDR1 as MGHDK and CDR2 as SYGVNS. Trimming cost V 4 bases and J 7 bases; bases outside gene matches: 5. The CDR3 DNA follows: TGTGCCAGCAGTGTAACAGGGACAGGGGGTGGCTACACCTTC. Protein: CASSVTGTGGGYTF.

The J gene is TRBJ2-3, the V gene TRBV28; D unresolved. The CDR3 spans 15 residues. Germline V lookup: CDR1 MDHEN, CDR2 SYDVKM. The V end lost 3 bases, the J end lost 2 bases, and 12 bases lay between the germline ends. CDR3 bases: TGTGCCAGCAGTTTCCGGGTCCTTCACACAGATACGCAGTATTTT. It encodes CASSFRVLHTDTQYF.

This clonotype was recorded once. The chain carries TRBV15 and TRBJ1-5, with TRBD1 matching over 8 bases. There are 18 residues in the CDR3. V shed 1 base and J 1 base; nucleotides not matched to a gene: 9. Germline V CDR1 and CDR2: LNHNV, YYDKDF (reference sequence). The CDR3 protein is CATSRVRTGLGSNQPQHF. CDR3 bases: TGTGCCACCAGCAGAGTGCGGACAGGGCTTGGGAGCAATCAGCCCCAGCATTTT.

About this clonotype itself: With a much larger clone just one base away, this may be a read error. CDR3 nucleotide sequence: TGTGCCAGCAGCCAAGATCAGACTAGCGGGGGGTTTGAGCAGTACTTC. Its translation is CASSQDQTSGGFEQYF. The rearrangement joins TRBV4-2 to TRBJ2-7, with 13 positions matching TRBD2. The V gene end was trimmed by 0 bases and the J gene end by 7 bases; junction bases not matched to a gene: 6. The germline V gene has CDR1 LGHNA and CDR2 YNFKEQ. The CDR3 has 16 amino acids.

For the CDR3, the DNA is TGTGCCAGCAGCCAAGAGACTAGCGGGGGTAATTTGTTTATCACAGATACGCAGTATTTT. Its translation is CASSQETSGGNLFITDTQYF. The chain recombines TRBV4-2 with TRBJ2-3; TRBD2 agrees at 12 bases. Germline lookup yields CDR1 LGHNA and CDR2 YNFKEQ. The V segment lost 0 bases and the J segment 2 bases; nucleotides outside the gene matches: 12. The CDR3 extends over 20 amino acids.

DNA for the CDR3: TGCGCCAGCAAATACCTACAGGGGGCGCGGTTGGATGAAGCTTTCTTT. Protein: CASKYLQGARLDEAFF. The V call is TRBV5-1, the J call TRBJ1-1; TRBD1 agrees at 9 bases. The germline CDR1 and CDR2 sequences are SGHRS and YFSETQ. J was trimmed by 7 bases and V by 6 bases; bases with no gene match: 16. The CDR3 has 16 amino acids.

The chain recombines TRBV7-9 with TRBJ1-2; 12 bases fit TRBD1. The CDR3 length is 15 residues. V dropped 5 bases and J dropped 6; count of bases not matched to a gene: 7. Per the germline V gene, CDR1 is SEHNR and CDR2 is FQNEAQ (reference sequence). The CDR3 DNA follows: TGTGCCAGCAGCCTTGGGGACAGGGGGCGAGATGGCTACACCTTC. Its protein is CASSLGDRGRDGYTF.

The chain carries TRBV5-1 and TRBJ2-7; D is possibly TRBD1 or TRBD2 (5 bases each). This CDR3 contains 15 residues. Trimming stripped 3 bases from V and 3 bases from J, with 16 bases between. Looked up from germline, CDR1 is SGHRS and CDR2 is YFSETQ. Here the CDR3 DNA reads TGCGCCAGCAGCTGGTGGCAGGGAGAAATCTACGAGCAGTACTTC. Translation: CASSWWQGEIYEQYF. Based on the CDR3 plus reference TRBV5-1 and TRBJ2-7, the full variable domain is KAGVTQTPRYLIKTRGQQVTLSCSPISGHRSVSWYQQTPGQGLQFLFEYFSETQRNKGNFPGRFSGRQFSNSRSEMNVSTLELGDSALYLCASSWWQGEIYEQYFGPGTRLTVT.

The chain employs TRBV15 and TRBJ2-7, with 9 bases that match TRBD1. The end of the DNA fits TRBJ2-5 better, so the J call may be wrong. The CDR3 contains 15 residues. Germline loops: CDR1 LNHNV, CDR2 YYDKDF (reference sequence). The chain's CDR3 is CATSGGTGFSETQYF. The CDR3 DNA is TGTGCCACCAGCGGGGGGACAGGGTTCTCAGAGACCCAGTACTTC.

This chain joins TRBV7-2 and TRBJ2-7; D remains unclear. The CDR3 runs to 13 residues. Trimming removed 2 bases from V and 5 bases from J, with 10 bases in between. Germline V gene lookup returns CDR1 SGHTA and CDR2 FQGNSA. CDR3 sequence (DNA): TGTGCCAGCAGCTTATTTCCAAGGGACGAGCAGTACTTC. It codes for CASSLFPRDEQYF.

The chain links TRBV28 to TRBJ2-5; the D is unclear. Germline values: CDR1 MDHEN, CDR2 SYDVKM. Trimming cost V 3 bases and J 3 bases, with 14 bases left between them. The CDR3 spans 15 residues. CDR3 amino acids: CASSFIGRLKETQYF. The CDR3 coding sequence is TGTGCCAGCAGTTTTATAGGGCGGTTAAAAGAGACCCAGTACTTC.

The sample holds a few counts of this clonotype. J is TRBJ2-3 and V is TRBV7-9, with TRBD2 matching over 8 bases. CDR1 is SEHNR, CDR2 FQNEAQ, per germline (reference sequence). The V segment lost 4 bases and the J segment 1 base; nucleotides outside the gene matches: 7. The CDR3 is 16 residues long. The CDR3 DNA is TGTGCCAGCAGCTCCCCCAGAGCGGGGGGCACAGATACGCAGTATTTT. Its translation is CASSSPRAGGTDTQYF.

This clonotype was seen more than once but under ten times. The chain joins TRBV10-3 to TRBJ2-5; 13 bases match TRBD2. With the DNA end fitting TRBJ2-7 better, the J assignment may be wrong. Germline CDR1 reads ENHRY; CDR2 reads SYGVKD. CDR3 length: 14 amino acids. This CDR3 reads CAIGERLAGGEQYF. CDR3 nucleotide sequence: TGTGCCATCGGAGAGAGACTAGCGGGGGGCGAGCAGTACTTC.

The table lists this clonotype with a few counts. The J gene is TRBJ2-5, the V gene TRBV21-1; the table's TRBD2 call for D was not verified on the DNA. TRBV21-1 is marked as a pseudogene. The CDR3 contains 16 residues. CDR3 sequence reads: CASSIEGLAGGETQYF. The CDR3 DNA reads as TGTGCCAGCAGCATCGAGGGTCTAGCGGGGGGCGAGACCCAGTACTTC.

The V gene is TRBV9, the J gene TRBJ1-1; perhaps TRBD1 as D (5 bases). The germline CDR1 and CDR2 sequences are SGDLS and YYNGEE. The CDR3 totals 14 residues. V lost 3 bases and J lost 1, with 10 bases in between. CDR3 coding DNA: TGTGCCAGCAGCGCGGGAGGGGAGAACACTGAAGCTTTCTTT. Protein: CASSAGGENTEAFF.

The sample holds a few counts of this clonotype. The V call is TRBV20-1, the J call TRBJ2-4, with a weak D call TRBD2 (7 bases). Trimming removed 7 bases from V and 7 bases from J, with 20 bases in between. Germline lookup yields CDR1 DFQATT and CDR2 SNEGSKA (reference sequence). The CDR3 consists of 14 residues. DNA for the CDR3: TGCAGTGTTGGTTACGCGGGGGCCCGGAACATTCAGTACTTC. As protein: CSVGYAGARNIQYF.

On this clonotype itself: Just one base apart from a much larger clone, this may be a read error. The CDR3 bases are TGTGCCATCAGTGAGCGTGACTACAATGAGCGGTTCTTC. This codes for CAISERDYNERFF. V and J are TRBV10-3 and TRBJ2-1, with D possibly being TRBD2 (5 bases). Germline CDR1 ENHRY, CDR2 SYGVKD. The CDR3 runs 13 residues.

The chain couples TRBV5-1 to TRBJ1-2; D unresolved. Germline V gene data show CDR1 as SGHRS and CDR2 as YFSETQ. CDR3 length equals 14 residues. The V gene lost 0 bases and the J gene lost 6 bases, with 12 bases spanning the gap. As DNA, the CDR3 is TGCGCCAGCAGCTTGGGGTCATATTATCATGGCTACACCTTC. Translated, it gives CASSLGSYYHGYTF.

The chain recombines TRBV25-1 with TRBJ1-4, with D possibly TRBD1 on 5 matching bases. The V gene's germline CDR1 is MGHDK and CDR2 SYGVNS. Between the trimmed V and J ends, which lost 2 bases and 1 base, there was a span of 8 bases. The CDR3 contains 15 residues. CDR3 in amino acids: CASSETGKTNEKLFF. For the CDR3, the DNA is TGTGCCAGCAGTGAAACAGGAAAAACTAATGAAAAACTGTTTTTT.

The chain employs TRBV7-2 and TRBJ1-5; D is ambiguous. The V gene lost 5 bases and the J gene lost 7 bases, with 12 bases spanning the gap. Germline CDR1 SGHTA, CDR2 FQGNSA. The CDR3 extends over 13 amino acids. CDR3 nucleotide sequence: TGTGCCAGCAGCCGAGAGGGTTTGCAGCCCCAGCATTTT. Residues: CASSREGLQPQHF.